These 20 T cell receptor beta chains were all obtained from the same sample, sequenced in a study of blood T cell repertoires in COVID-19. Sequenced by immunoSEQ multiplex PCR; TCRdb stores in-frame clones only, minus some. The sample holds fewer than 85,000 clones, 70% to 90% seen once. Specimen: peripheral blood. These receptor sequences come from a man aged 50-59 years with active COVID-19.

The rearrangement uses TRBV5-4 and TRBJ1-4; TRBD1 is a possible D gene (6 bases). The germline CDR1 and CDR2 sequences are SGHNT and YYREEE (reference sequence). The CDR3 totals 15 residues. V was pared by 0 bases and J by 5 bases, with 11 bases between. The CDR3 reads CASSLAGGGNEKLFF. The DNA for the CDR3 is TGTGCCAGCAGCTTGGCGGGGGGCGGGAATGAAAAACTGTTTTTT.

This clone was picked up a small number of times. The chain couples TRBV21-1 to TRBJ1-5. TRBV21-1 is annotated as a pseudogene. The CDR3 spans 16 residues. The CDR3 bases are TGTGCCAGCAGCAAAGCGCCCGGGGATCGCAATCAGCCCCAGCATTTT. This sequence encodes CASSKAPGDRNQPQHF.

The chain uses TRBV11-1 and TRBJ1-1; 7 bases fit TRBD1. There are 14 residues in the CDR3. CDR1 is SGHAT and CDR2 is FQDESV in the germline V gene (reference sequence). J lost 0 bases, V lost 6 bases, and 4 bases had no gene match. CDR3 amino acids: CASRRQGLNTEAFF. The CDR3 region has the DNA TGTGCCAGCAGGAGACAGGGCTTGAACACTGAAGCTTTCTTT.

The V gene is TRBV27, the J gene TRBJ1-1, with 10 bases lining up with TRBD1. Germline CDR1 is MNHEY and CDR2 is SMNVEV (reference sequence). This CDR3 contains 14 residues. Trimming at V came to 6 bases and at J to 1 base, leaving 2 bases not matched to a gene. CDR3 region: CASRRDRGNTEAFF. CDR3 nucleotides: TGTGCCAGCAGACGGGACAGGGGGAACACTGAAGCTTTCTTT.

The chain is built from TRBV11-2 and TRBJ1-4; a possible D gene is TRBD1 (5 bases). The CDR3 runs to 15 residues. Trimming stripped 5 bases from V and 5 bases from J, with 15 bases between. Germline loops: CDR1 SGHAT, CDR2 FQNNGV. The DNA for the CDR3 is TGTGCCAGCAGCAGGGGCCCTGTGGAGAATGAAAAACTGTTTTTT. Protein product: CASSRGPVENEKLFF.

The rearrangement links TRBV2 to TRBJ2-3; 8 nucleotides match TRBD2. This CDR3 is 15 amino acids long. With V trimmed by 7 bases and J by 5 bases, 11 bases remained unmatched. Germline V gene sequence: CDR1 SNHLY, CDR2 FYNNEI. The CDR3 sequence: CASTAAGGGLDTQYF. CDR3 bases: TGTGCCAGCACCGCCGCCGGGGGGGGCCTAGATACGCAGTATTTT.

The CDR3 coding sequence is TGTGCCACCTGTAGCGGCTTCTTCCAAAACTATGGCTACACCTTC. Translation: CATCSGFFQNYGYTF. The chain is built from TRBV28 and TRBJ1-2, with D unclear. The V end lost 10 bases, the J end lost 2 bases, and 20 bases lay between the germline ends. The CDR3 extends over 15 amino acids. The germline CDR1 and CDR2 sequences are MDHEN and SYDVKM.

The CDR3 loop is CASSSRPRQRNTEAFF. CDR3 DNA: TGTGCCAGCAGCTCACGACCTAGACAGCGGAACACTGAAGCTTTCTTT. The chain links TRBV11-2 to TRBJ1-1; tentative D call: TRBD1 (5 bases). Germline V gene data show CDR1 as SGHAT and CDR2 as FQNNGV. V lost 4 bases and J 1 base, leaving 16 bases between the germline ends. The CDR3 contains 16 residues. Filled out from reference TRBV11-2 and TRBJ1-1, the complete variable domain reads EAGVAQSPRYKIIEKRQSVAFWCNPISGHATLYWYQQILGQGPKLLIQFQNNGVVDDSQLPKDRFSAERLKGVDSTLKIQPAKLEDSAVYLCASSSRPRQRNTEAFFGQGTRLTVV.

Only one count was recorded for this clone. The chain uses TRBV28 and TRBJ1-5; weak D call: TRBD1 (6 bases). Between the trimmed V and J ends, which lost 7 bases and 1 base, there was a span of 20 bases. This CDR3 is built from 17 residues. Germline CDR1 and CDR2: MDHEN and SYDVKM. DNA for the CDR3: TGTGCCAGCAACTTACCAAAGTCAGGGGTAAGCAATCAGCCCCAGCATTTT. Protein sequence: CASNLPKSGVSNQPQHF.

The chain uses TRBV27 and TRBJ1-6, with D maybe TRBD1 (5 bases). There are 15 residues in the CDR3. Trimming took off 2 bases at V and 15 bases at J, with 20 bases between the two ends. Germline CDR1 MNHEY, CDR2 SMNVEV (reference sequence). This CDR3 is CASSLKGISGILLHF. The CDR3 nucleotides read TGTGCCAGCAGTTTAAAAGGGATTTCAGGGATACTCCTCCACTTT.

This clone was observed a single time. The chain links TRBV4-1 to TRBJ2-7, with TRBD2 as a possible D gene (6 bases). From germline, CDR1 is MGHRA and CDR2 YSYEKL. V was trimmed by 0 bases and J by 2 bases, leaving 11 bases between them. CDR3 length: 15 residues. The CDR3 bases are TGCGCCAGCAGCCAAGAACGACTAGGCACCTACGAGCAGTACTTC. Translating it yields CASSQERLGTYEQYF.

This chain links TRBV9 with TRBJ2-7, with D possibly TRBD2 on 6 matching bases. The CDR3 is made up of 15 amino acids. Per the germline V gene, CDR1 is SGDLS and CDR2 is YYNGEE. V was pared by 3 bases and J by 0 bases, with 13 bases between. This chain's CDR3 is CASSGGGDFSYEQYF. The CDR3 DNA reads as TGTGCCAGCAGCGGGGGTGGGGACTTCTCCTACGAGCAGTACTTC.

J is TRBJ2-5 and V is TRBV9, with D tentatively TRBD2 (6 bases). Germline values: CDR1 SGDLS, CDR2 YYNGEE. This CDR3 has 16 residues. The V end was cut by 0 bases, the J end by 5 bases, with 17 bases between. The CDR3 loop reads CASSVGVAEYRETQYF. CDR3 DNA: TGTGCCAGCAGCGTAGGAGTAGCGGAGTATCGGGAGACCCAGTACTTC.

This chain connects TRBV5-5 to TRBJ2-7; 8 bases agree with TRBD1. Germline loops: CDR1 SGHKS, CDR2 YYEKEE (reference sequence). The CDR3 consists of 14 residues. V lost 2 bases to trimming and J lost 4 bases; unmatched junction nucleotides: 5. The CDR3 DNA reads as TGTGCCAGCAGCTTCGGGACAGGAAATTACGAGCAGTACTTC. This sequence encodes CASSFGTGNYEQYF.

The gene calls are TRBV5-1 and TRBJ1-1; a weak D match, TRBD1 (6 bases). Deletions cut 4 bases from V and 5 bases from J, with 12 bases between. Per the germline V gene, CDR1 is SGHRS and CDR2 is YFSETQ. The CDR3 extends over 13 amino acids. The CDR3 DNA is TGCGCCAGCAGCATAAACAGGGAAACTGAAGCTTTCTTT. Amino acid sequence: CASSINRETEAFF.

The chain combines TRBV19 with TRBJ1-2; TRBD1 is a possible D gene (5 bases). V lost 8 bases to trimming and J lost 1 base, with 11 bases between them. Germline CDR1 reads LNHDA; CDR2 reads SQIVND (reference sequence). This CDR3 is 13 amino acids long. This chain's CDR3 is CASAPDSNYGYTF. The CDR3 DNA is TGTGCCAGTGCCCCTGACAGTAACTATGGCTACACCTTC.

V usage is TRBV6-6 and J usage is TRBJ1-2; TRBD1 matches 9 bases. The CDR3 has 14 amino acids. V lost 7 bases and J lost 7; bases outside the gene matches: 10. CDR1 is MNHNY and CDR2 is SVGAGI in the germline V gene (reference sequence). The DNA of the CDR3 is TGTGCCAGCATGGTACAGGGGGCATATCGTGGCTACACCTTC. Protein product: CASMVQGAYRGYTF.

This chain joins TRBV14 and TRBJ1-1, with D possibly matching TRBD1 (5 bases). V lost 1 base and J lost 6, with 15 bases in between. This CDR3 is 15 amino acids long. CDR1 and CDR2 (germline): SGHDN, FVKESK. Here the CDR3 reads CASSQGGVRTSEAFF. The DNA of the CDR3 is TGTGCCAGCAGCCAAGGGGGGGTCAGGACCTCTGAAGCTTTCTTT.

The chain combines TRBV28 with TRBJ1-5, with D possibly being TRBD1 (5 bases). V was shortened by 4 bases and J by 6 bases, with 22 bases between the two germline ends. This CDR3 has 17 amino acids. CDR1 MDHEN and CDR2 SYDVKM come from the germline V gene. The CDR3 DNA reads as TGTGCCAGCAGTTCCCACGAGTTCAACAGGCCAGGTCAGCCCCAGCATTTT. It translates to CASSSHEFNRPGQPQHF.

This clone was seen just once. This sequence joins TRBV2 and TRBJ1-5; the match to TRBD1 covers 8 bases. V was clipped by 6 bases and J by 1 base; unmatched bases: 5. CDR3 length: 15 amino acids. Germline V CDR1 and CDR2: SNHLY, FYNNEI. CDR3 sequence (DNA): TGTGCCAGCAGGAGGACAGGGTCGAGCAATCAGCCCCAGCATTTT. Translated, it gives CASRRTGSSNQPQHF.